The 26 T cell receptor beta chains below all came from one sample that was sequenced in a study of glioma-infiltrating T cells (dated by TCRdb to 2016 to 2018). TCRdb shows the sequencer as Illumina MiSeq. The iRepertoire nested amplicon-rescue multiplex PCR (arm-PCR) platform was used to amplify TCR alpha and beta CDR3 regions from RNA. TCRdb trimmed the raw reads at Q25, called clones with MiXCR and kept productive beta chains. Each CDR3 protein appears once, grouped with its most common genes and DNA. The sample table contains around 190,000 distinct CDR3 sequences; only one count was recorded for more than 35% of them. In total, the top ten clones hold 5% to 5.5% of the sample. The sample comprised glioma tissue, nonneoplastic brain tissue, or PBMCs (not recorded which). These receptors all stem from a human donor with low-grade glioma or glioblastoma, undergoing nonglioma brain surgery, or in good health (not recorded which).

This sequence joins TRBV28 and TRBJ2-7, with D possibly TRBD1 on 5 matching bases. The CDR3 is made up of 17 amino acids. Germline V gives CDR1 MDHEN, CDR2 SYDVKM. The CDR3 DNA reads TGTGTTAGCAGTTTCCACATAACAGGAACCAACTCCTACGAGCAGTACTTC. It encodes CVSSFHITGTNSYEQYF.

This clonotype has only a few counts. The gene calls are TRBV11-2 and TRBJ2-7, with 8 bases lining up with TRBD2. CDR3 size: 13 residues. V was clipped by 5 bases and J by 7 bases; unmatched bases: 7. Germline assignment: CDR1 SGHAT and CDR2 FQNNGV. CDR3 residues: CASSPPGGREQYF. As DNA, the CDR3 is TGTGCCAGCAGCCCCCCGGGGGGGCGGGAGCAGTACTTC.

This clonotype was detected only a few times. The V call is TRBV3-1, the J call TRBJ1-1, with D possibly matching TRBD1 (5 bases). The CDR3 loop spans 14 amino acids. Looked up from germline, CDR1 is LGHDT and CDR2 is YNNKEL (reference sequence). V lost 2 bases, J lost 1 base, and 8 bases lay in between. Here the CDR3 DNA reads TGTGCCAGCAGCCAACAGGGAGAGAACACTGAAGCTTTCTTT. As protein: CASSQQGENTEAFF. The entire variable domain, with the rest obtained from reference TRBV3-1 and TRBJ1-1, is as follows: DTAVSQTPKYLVTQMGNDKSIKCEQNLGHDTMYWYKQDSKKFLKIMFSYNNKELIINETVPNRFSPKSPDKAHLNLHINSLELGDSAVYFCASSQQGENTEAFFGQGTRLTVV.

As regards this clonotype: The CDR3 end shows no conserved phenylalanine or tryptophan, and so a read error is likely. The chain combines TRBV2 with TRBJ2-7, with D perhaps matching TRBD1 (5 bases). Trimming took 1 base from V and 6 from J, leaving 13 bases between them. This CDR3 contains 14 residues. Per germline, CDR1 SNHLY and CDR2 FYNNEI. The DNA for the CDR3 is TGTGCCAGCAGTGAAGTAAAGGGGATTTCCGAGCAGTACTCC. Translation gives CASSEVKGISEQYS.

This clonotype was seen only a few times. The chain combines TRBV14 with TRBJ2-7; 7 bases are a match to TRBD1. The CDR3 has 13 residues. Trimming at V came to 4 bases and at J to 4 bases, leaving 4 bases not matched to a gene. The germline gives CDR1 SGHDN, CDR2 FVKESK. The CDR3 is CASSRDRTYEQYF. The CDR3 DNA sequence: TGTGCCAGCAGCCGGGACAGAACATACGAGCAGTACTTC.

This chain connects TRBV6-1 to TRBJ1-3; D gene unclear. CDR1 is MNHNS and CDR2 is SASEGT in the germline V gene. V was cut by 8 bases and J by 2 bases, with 13 bases left in between. The CDR3 sequence is 14 residues long. Here the CDR3 reads CASHGPGTGNTIYF. The CDR3, as DNA: TGTGCCAGCCACGGACCGGGTACTGGAAACACCATATATTTT.

The sample holds many counts of this clonotype. This chain connects TRBV12-3 or TRBV12-4 to TRBJ2-1; no firm D call. Trimming cost V 1 base and J 8 bases, with 9 bases left between them. This CDR3 spans 13 amino acids. The CDR3 DNA reads as TGTGCCAGCAGTTTAGGGAAGGTCGATGAGCAGTTCTTC. Its translation: CASSLGKVDEQFF.

A few counts support this clonotype. A clone one base away is much larger, so this may be a read error. The chain has TRBV28 and TRBJ1-2; D not certain. From germline, CDR1 is MDHEN and CDR2 SYDVKM. V was shortened by 6 bases and J by 6 bases, with 17 bases between the two germline ends. The CDR3 contains 14 residues. The chain's CDR3 is CASRQDTGRDGYTF. CDR3 nucleotides: TGTGCCAGCAGACAAGATACGGGGAGGGATGGCTACACCTTC.

For this clonotype: The junction departs from the called germline gene at one end, perhaps through a read error. The chain employs TRBV28 and TRBJ2-3, with 9 bases that match TRBD1. Germline CDR1 reads MDHEN; CDR2 reads SYDVKM. The CDR3 loop spans 17 amino acids. The CDR3 loop reads CARSLNVGQGRTDTQYF. The CDR3 bases are TGTGCCAGAAGTTTAAATGTGGGACAGGGAAGAACAGATACGCAGTATTTT.

This rearrangement joins TRBV29-1 to TRBJ2-7; no definite D call. The CDR3 is 11 residues long. CDR1 is SQVTM and CDR2 is ANQGSEA in the germline V gene. Deletions cut 4 bases from V and 3 bases from J, with 7 bases between. In DNA form, the CDR3 reads TGCAGCGTTGGGGCGGACTACGAGCAGTACTTC. This encodes CSVGADYEQYF.

The V and J genes are TRBV7-9 and TRBJ2-5; TRBD1 is a possible D gene (5 bases). Trimming took 2 bases from V and 1 from J, leaving 8 bases between them. The length of the CDR3 is 14 residues. Germline V gene sequence: CDR1 SEHNR, CDR2 FQNEAQ (reference sequence). CDR3 DNA: TGTGCCAGCAGCTTACGGACAACCCAAGAGACCCAGTACTTC. Protein sequence: CASSLRTTQETQYF.

This clonotype showed up just a few times. The chain couples TRBV28 to TRBJ2-2, with D possibly TRBD1 on 6 matching bases. Germline CDR1 and CDR2: MDHEN and SYDVKM. This CDR3 has 16 residues. Trimming shortened V by 7 bases and J by 1 base, and 16 bases separated the two germline ends. CDR3 region: CASTLGSQGNTGELFF. The DNA of the CDR3 is TGTGCCAGCACTCTTGGGTCACAGGGGAACACCGGGGAGCTGTTTTTT.

Turning to this clonotype: This may stem from a read error, because a much larger clone lies one nucleotide away. The rearrangement uses TRBV20-1 and TRBJ2-7, with D perhaps matching TRBD2 (6 bases). Germline loops: CDR1 DFQATT, CDR2 SNEGSKA (reference sequence). This CDR3 contains 13 residues. This CDR3 reads CSAEKRDFYEKYF. The CDR3 nucleotides are TGCAGTGCTGAAAAAAGGGACTTTTACGAGAAGTACTTC.

This clonotype was seen once. With a much larger clone just one base away, this may be a read error. The chain has TRBV20-1 and TRBJ2-7; 7 bases fit TRBD1. The CDR3 covers 14 residues. Germline V gives CDR1 DFQATT, CDR2 SNEGSKA (reference sequence). The CDR3: CSATTPGQSYEQHF. DNA for the CDR3: TGCAGTGCTACGACTCCGGGACAGAGCTACGAGCAGCACTTC.

This clonotype was counted ten times or more. The V call is TRBV24-1, the J call TRBJ2-2, with D uncertain. The V end lost 0 bases, the J end lost 6 bases, and 4 bases lay between the germline ends. The CDR3 is 13 residues long. Germline assignment: CDR1 KGHDR and CDR2 SFDVKD. CDR3 coding DNA: TGTGCCACCAGTGATTTGTTATCCGGGGAGCTGTTTTTT. Translated: CATSDLLSGELFF.

The V and J genes are TRBV20-1 and TRBJ2-2; 14 bases are shared with TRBD2. CDR1 and CDR2 from the germline V gene are DFQATT and SNEGSKA (reference sequence). CDR3 length: 18 amino acids. V lost 2 bases and J lost 7; bases outside the gene matches: 12. In nucleotides, the CDR3 is TGCAGTGCTAGAACCTCTCCGGGACTAGCGGGAGAGAACGGGGAGCTGTTTTTT. This codes for CSARTSPGLAGENGELFF.

The chain uses TRBV12-3 or TRBV12-4 and TRBJ1-1, with D unclear. The CDR3 covers 13 residues. The V end lost 6 bases, the J end lost 1 base, and 9 bases lay between the germline ends. CDR3 protein: CASSGDENTEAFF. As DNA, the CDR3 is TGTGCCAGCAGCGGTGACGAGAACACTGAAGCTTTCTTT.

This clonotype was seen a handful of times. The rearrangement joins TRBV2 to TRBJ1-6, with no clear D. The CDR3 spans 14 residues. The germline CDR1 and CDR2 sequences are SNHLY and FYNNEI. The V gene lost 5 bases and the J gene lost 6 bases, with 11 bases spanning the gap. CDR3 protein: CASSREGSNSPLHF. CDR3 in DNA: TGTGCCAGCAGTCGTGAGGGATCTAATTCACCCCTCCACTTT.

Details on this clonotype: This may arise from a read error, as a much more abundant clone is one base away. The gene calls are TRBV28 and TRBJ1-4; D remains unclear. The CDR3 totals 17 residues. V was shortened by 5 bases and J by 3 bases, with 19 bases between the two germline ends. Germline V lookup: CDR1 MDHEN, CDR2 SYDVKM. The CDR3 reads CASSTIGLTSANEKLFF. Written as DNA, the CDR3 is TGTGCCAGCAGTACCATCGGACTGACGTCAGCTAATGAAAAACTGTTTTTT.

J is TRBJ2-7 and V is TRBV10-3, with a tentative D call TRBD1 (6 bases). Trimming removed 0 bases at V and 6 bases at J, with 15 bases between. This CDR3 spans 15 amino acids. Germline CDR1 reads ENHRY; CDR2 reads SYGVKD. CDR3 sequence: CAISESSQGKREQYF. CDR3 sequence (DNA): TGTGCCATCAGTGAGTCGTCCCAGGGGAAGCGCGAGCAGTACTTC.

This clonotype was counted ten times or more. Here the CDR3 reads CSARRGAGAEPQHF. DNA for the CDR3: TGCAGTGCTAGAAGAGGGGCGGGGGCTGAGCCCCAGCATTTT. V usage is TRBV20-1 and J usage is TRBJ1-5, with D possibly TRBD1 on 6 matching bases. The germline V gene encodes CDR1 DFQATT and CDR2 SNEGSKA (reference sequence). CDR3 length equals 14 residues. With 2 bases removed from V and 8 bases from J, the gap between germline ends came to 16 bases.

The table lists this clonotype with a few counts. A much larger clone is a single base away; this may be a read error. The CDR3 sequence: CASSEFGNSPLQF. For the CDR3, the DNA is TGTGCCAGCAGTGAATTTGGCAATTCACCCCTCCAATTT. The chain combines TRBV25-1 with TRBJ1-6; no firm D call. This CDR3 region has 13 residues. CDR1 MGHDK and CDR2 SYGVNS come from the germline V gene.

This clonotype has a count of ten or more. The chain uses TRBV6-1 and TRBJ2-7, with D unresolved. The CDR3 consists of 11 residues. The V and J ends lost 2 bases and 6 bases respectively, with 5 bases between them. CDR1 and CDR2 (germline): MNHNS, SASEGT. The CDR3 nucleotides are TGTGCCAGCAGTGAATTTGTCGAGCAGTACTTC. Its translation is CASSEFVEQYF.

This clonotype was seen more than once but under ten times. V and J are TRBV28 and TRBJ2-5; D not resolved. V lost 10 bases and J 4 bases, leaving 7 bases between the germline ends. Germline V gives CDR1 MDHEN, CDR2 SYDVKM. The CDR3 contains 10 residues. The CDR3 coding sequence is TGTGCCACCTCCCGAGAGACCCAGTACTTC. It encodes CATSRETQYF.

This clonotype was detected ten times or more. This CDR3 reads CAISERLPSYEQYF. CDR3 DNA: TGTGCCATCAGTGAAAGATTACCTTCCTACGAGCAGTACTTC. The chain joins TRBV10-3 to TRBJ2-7, with D unresolved. V gave up 3 bases and J gave up 1 base, with 10 bases separating them. The CDR3 contains 14 residues. Germline V gene sequence: CDR1 ENHRY, CDR2 SYGVKD.

The rearrangement links TRBV7-9 to TRBJ2-5; 8 nucleotides line up with TRBD2. J was trimmed by 6 bases and V by 1 base; bases with no gene match: 4. CDR1 SEHNR and CDR2 FQNEAQ come from the germline V gene (reference sequence). The CDR3 totals 14 residues. The CDR3 sequence: CASSLETSAKTQYF. CDR3 in DNA: TGTGCCAGCAGCTTAGAGACTAGCGCGAAGACCCAGTACTTC.